Ten or more counts support the clone carrying this T cell receptor beta chain. What it recognizes is unknown. The data originate from a study of T cells in Graves' hyperthyroidism and ophthalmopathy. Study-wide results and limits: Clonotypes that were expanded in thyroid above 0.001 mostly appeared in blood too.

The CDR3 extends over 17 amino acids. CDR1 and CDR2 from the germline V gene are MDHEN and SYDVKM. V lost 5 bases, J lost 6 bases, and 16 bases stayed unmatched. Amplified TCR beta CDR3 regions derived from RNA transcripts. Primed by the HTBI set, a first-round RT-PCR was run on the TCR CDR3. One entry per CDR3 protein, called by TCRdb with MiXCR from the multiplex PCR reads. Among 150,000 to 200,000 distinct CDR3 sequences listed, around 8.9% were seen once. Among the patients, aged 18 to 65, hyperthyroidism was newly diagnosed and had lasted under 2 months. Blood sampling occurred at first hyperthyroidism diagnosis, ahead of any ophthalmopathy symptoms.

This sequence was found in a woman younger than 35 with Graves' hyperthyroidism that later progressed to Graves' ophthalmopathy. Sequenced input: blood. The V gene is TRBV28, the J gene TRBJ1-1; 9 positions match TRBD1. The CDR3 loop reads CASSPAGTGNGGPEAFF. The DNA of the CDR3 is TGTGCCAGCAGTCCCGCCGGGACAGGGAACGGAGGGCCTGAAGCTTTCTTT.